This T cell receptor (beta chain) was sequenced for a study of low-dose radiotherapy and immunotherapy resistance in tumors. About the research overall: Intravenous ipilimumab 1 mg/kg every six weeks was given with nivolumab 240 mg every two weeks.

Gene-specific TRAV and TRBV primers were used for first-strand cDNA, covering alpha and beta chains. TCRs were amplified for 15 to 25 PCR cycles with a constant-region primer and V-primer adapter. In vitro transcription served to amplify the mRNA that had been isolated. Via MiXCR, TCRdb re-called the reads, giving one row per CDR3 protein. The data hold about 58,000 distinct CDR3 sequences, with about 23% observed a single time. Stated time point: after trial treatment. Treatment in this sample: LDRT plus nivolumab, ipilimumab, low-dose cyclophosphamide and aspirin (RACIN trial). CDR1 and CDR2 (germline): GTSNPN, SVGIG (reference sequence). The germline V and J ends were trimmed by 2 bases and 0 bases, with 14 bases remaining between them. This CDR3 comprises 16 residues.

This receptor was obtained from a male donor with prostate cancer. The genes are TRBV30 and TRBJ1-5; the D gene is possibly TRBD1 (5 bases). The source material was PBMCs, sampled after low-dose radiotherapy plus immunotherapy. As DNA, the CDR3 is TGTGCCTGGAGTAATGGGGCGAGTTATAGCAATCAGCCCCAGCATTTT. It codes for CAWSNGASYSNQPQHF.